This T cell receptor (beta chain) is from a study of blood T cell repertoires in COVID-19. Study at large: The study drew acute and convalescent COVID-19 samples from the United States, Italy and Spain. T cells, B-cell-depleted T cells, or PBMCs supplied cDNA or gDNA.

Study processing details: For nucleated cells, counts were estimated from reference gene primer amplification. Measured with immunoSEQ multiplex PCR; TCRdb has only the in-frame clones, and not every one. V, J and clone size are those of that table, while D and trimming were read from the DNA. The sample gives 13,000 to 15,000 clones, 75% to 90% of which show up once; less than 3.5% is in the top ten. Germline CDR1 is MDHEN and CDR2 is SYDVKM. Trimming removed 2 bases at V and 7 bases at J, with 12 bases between. CDR3 length: 14 amino acids. This clonotype was sampled from a human donor in a cohort sampled during active COVID-19. Input material: peripheral blood. The chain couples TRBV28 to TRBJ2-4, with D perhaps matching TRBD2 (7 bases). CDR3 residues: CASSLKGGSNIQYF. CDR3 coding DNA: TGTGCCAGCAGTTTAAAGGGGGGGTCCAACATTCAGTACTTC.